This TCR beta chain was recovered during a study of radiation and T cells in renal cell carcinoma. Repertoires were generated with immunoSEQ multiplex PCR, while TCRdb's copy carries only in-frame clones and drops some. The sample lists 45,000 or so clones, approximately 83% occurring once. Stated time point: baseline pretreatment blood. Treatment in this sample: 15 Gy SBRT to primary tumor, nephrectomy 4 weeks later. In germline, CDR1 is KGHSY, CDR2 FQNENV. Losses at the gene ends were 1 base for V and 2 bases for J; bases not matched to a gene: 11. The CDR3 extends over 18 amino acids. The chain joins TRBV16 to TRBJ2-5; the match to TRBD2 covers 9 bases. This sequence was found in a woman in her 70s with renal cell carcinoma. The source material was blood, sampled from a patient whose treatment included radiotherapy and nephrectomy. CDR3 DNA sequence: TGTGCCAGCAGCCAATTCCGCGCGACTAGCGGAAGGCAAGAGACCCAGTACTTC. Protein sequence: CASSQFRATSGRQETQYF.